The 14 T cell receptor beta chains below all came from one sample that was sequenced in a study of post-analysis software for immune sequencing data. Findings and caveats of the study: Roughly five TRBV segments were more frequent in patients than controls; TRBV5-6, TRBV5-1 and TRBV20-1 belonged to this group.

Their antigens are not known. Each TCR beta cDNA library carried unique molecular identifiers. A single record per CDR3 protein comes from TCRdb applying MiXCR to the PCR reads. The sample includes approximately 730,000 distinct CDR3 sequences, roughly 50% of them seen just once. The sequencing sample was made of blood. Every receptor here comes from a girl aged 10 to 17 with multiple sclerosis.

The V gene is TRBV3-1, the J gene TRBJ1-6; no reliable D call. The CDR3 runs 16 residues. CDR1 and CDR2 (germline): LGHDT, YNNKEL (reference sequence). V lost 1 base to trimming and J lost 7 bases, with 14 bases between them. CDR3 bases: TGTGCCAGCAGCCAAGGTTCGGGGTTAACCAATTCACCCCTCCACTTT. As protein: CASSQGSGLTNSPLHF.

The gene calls are TRBV11-2 and TRBJ2-5, with 11 bases that match TRBD2. Germline V gives CDR1 SGHAT, CDR2 FQNNGV. The CDR3 totals 18 residues. V shed 0 bases, J shed 2 bases, and the junction held 8 bases outside the gene matches. CDR3: CASSLDQRLAGLQETQYF. The CDR3, as DNA: TGTGCCAGCAGCTTAGACCAGAGACTAGCGGGACTTCAAGAGACCCAGTACTTC.

This sequence joins TRBV29-1 and TRBJ2-7; D unresolved. V lost 0 bases, J lost 5 bases, and 5 bases lay in between. Germline CDR1 is SQVTM and CDR2 is ANQGSEA. The CDR3 consists of 11 residues. CDR3 nucleotide sequence: TGCAGCGTTGAAGAAGGGAACGAGCAGTACTTC. This gives the protein CSVEEGNEQYF.

The chain carries TRBV7-9 and TRBJ2-2; D may correspond to TRBD1 or TRBD2 (5 bases each). This CDR3 is built from 14 residues. Germline CDR1 reads SEHNR; CDR2 reads FQNEAQ (reference sequence). The V and J ends lost 8 bases and 3 bases respectively, with 13 bases between them. CDR3 DNA sequence: TGTGCCAGCGGGACCCCGAAAGACACCGGGGAGCTGTTTTTT. This sequence encodes CASGTPKDTGELFF.

This clonotype has only a few counts. The V and J genes are TRBV2 and TRBJ2-7, with 8 bases fitting TRBD1. The CDR3 contains 15 residues. The germline V gene encodes CDR1 SNHLY and CDR2 FYNNEI. Germline trimming cut 5 bases from V and 3 bases from J; bases unmatched to any gene: 9. This CDR3 reads CASSHPDRVSYEQYF. The CDR3, as DNA: TGTGCCAGCAGTCATCCGGACAGGGTCAGCTACGAGCAGTACTTC.

About this clonotype itself: At one end the junction does not follow the germline gene, possibly because of a read error. The chain links TRBV6-5 to TRBJ2-5; the D is unclear. Germline CDR1 reads MNHEY; CDR2 reads SVGAGI. The CDR3 length is 14 residues. DNA for the CDR3: TGTGCCAACAGTTACGCAGCTAACCAAGAGACCCAGTACTTC. Translating gives CANSYAANQETQYF.

This clonotype was counted a few times. The gene calls are TRBV29-1 and TRBJ2-2; no definite D call. The V end lost 0 bases, the J end lost 2 bases, and 7 bases lay between the germline ends. The germline gives CDR1 SQVTM, CDR2 ANQGSEA. The CDR3 extends over 14 amino acids. The CDR3: CSVEDGYNTGELFF. The CDR3, as DNA: TGCAGCGTTGAAGATGGTTATAACACCGGGGAGCTGTTTTTT.

This clonotype was detected ten times or more. The chain uses TRBV5-1 and TRBJ2-7, with D uncertain. Germline CDR1 SGHRS, CDR2 YFSETQ. Trimming took 0 bases from V and 3 from J, leaving 10 bases between them. The CDR3 consists of 14 residues. The CDR3 DNA is TGCGCCAGCAGCTTGGCGGTCGGTATCTACGAGCAGTACTTC. Translated: CASSLAVGIYEQYF.

CDR3 residues: CASSLPGQGMDEQYF. The DNA for the CDR3 is TGTGCCAGCAGCTTACCGGGACAGGGTATGGACGAGCAGTACTTC. The chain joins TRBV5-6 to TRBJ2-7, with 9 bases matching TRBD1. In germline, CDR1 is SGHDT, CDR2 YYEEEE. Trimming at V came to 2 bases and at J to 5 bases, leaving 8 bases not matched to a gene. This CDR3 contains 15 residues.

The table lists this clonotype with a few counts. This chain's CDR3 is CASSGSGGETQYF. Here the CDR3 DNA reads TGCGCCAGCAGTGGAAGTGGAGGCGAGACCCAGTACTTC. The chain employs TRBV5-1 and TRBJ2-5; perhaps TRBD2 as D (5 bases). Trimming removed 5 bases at V and 5 bases at J, with 13 bases between. This CDR3 spans 13 amino acids. CDR1 and CDR2 (germline): SGHRS, YFSETQ.

The chain couples TRBV7-2 to TRBJ2-7; a weak D match, TRBD1 (5 bases). V lost 1 base and J lost 5, with 12 bases in between. The CDR3 totals 14 residues. The germline V gene encodes CDR1 SGHTA and CDR2 FQGNSA. CDR3 loop: CASSLGAGSDEQYF. The CDR3 coding sequence is TGTGCCAGCAGCTTAGGGGCAGGGTCCGACGAGCAGTACTTC.

The genes are TRBV29-1 and TRBJ2-6; D gene ambiguous. Germline-derived CDR1 and CDR2 are SQVTM and ANQGSEA. This CDR3 has 12 amino acids. Trimming removed 7 bases from V and 1 base from J, with 5 bases in between. The CDR3 spells CSANSGANVLTF. In DNA form, the CDR3 reads TGCAGCGCAAATTCTGGGGCCAACGTCCTGACTTTC.

For the CDR3, the DNA is TGCAGTGCTAGACTCGAAGGGACTAGTTCCTCCAATACGCAGTATTTT. Its translation: CSARLEGTSSSNTQYF. The chain carries TRBV20-1 and TRBJ2-3; 8 bases are a match to TRBD2. The V gene's germline CDR1 is DFQATT and CDR2 SNEGSKA (reference sequence). V was pared by 2 bases and J by 7 bases, with 14 bases of the junction left unmatched. The CDR3 spans 16 residues.

The V call is TRBV3-1, the J call TRBJ2-3, with D perhaps matching TRBD2 (5 bases). Germline CDR1 LGHDT, CDR2 YNNKEL (reference sequence). The CDR3 consists of 15 residues. With 6 bases removed from V and 2 bases from J, the gap between germline ends came to 15 bases. For the CDR3, the DNA is TGTGCCAGCAGGAAAGGAGGCGGACCCACAGATACGCAGTATTTT. Translation gives CASRKGGGPTDTQYF.